These 9 T cell receptor beta chains originate from one sample sequenced in a study of cytomegalovirus exposure and HLA in healthy donors. The PCR had 60 Vbeta and 13 Jbeta primers. TCRdb's copy holds only in-frame clones and misses some; the assay was immunoSEQ multiplex PCR. The clone table shows around 74,000 clones, with the ten largest holding approximately 4.6%. Source material: PBMCs. These receptors originate from a young man in good health and CMV-seronegative.

The chain employs TRBV2 and TRBJ1-1, with 7 nucleotides matching TRBD1. CDR1 SNHLY and CDR2 FYNNEI come from the germline V gene. There are 14 residues in the CDR3. V was pared by 8 bases and J by 5 bases, with 11 bases of the junction left unmatched. Here the CDR3 DNA reads TGTGCCAGCGCCTATAGAGGGGGCGAAACTGAAGCTTTCTTT. It is translated as CASAYRGGETEAFF.

This chain links TRBV6-1 with TRBJ2-2; D is possibly TRBD2 (6 bases). Trimming took off 5 bases at V and 6 bases at J, with 13 bases between the two ends. Germline V lookup: CDR1 MNHNS, CDR2 SASEGT. The CDR3 totals 14 residues. CDR3 residues: CASSPGSGSGELFF. The CDR3 coding sequence is TGTGCCAGCAGTCCCGGGAGTGGGTCCGGGGAGCTGTTTTTT.

This rearrangement joins TRBV29-1 to TRBJ1-2; TRBD1 matches 8 bases. CDR1 and CDR2 (germline): SQVTM, ANQGSEA. CDR3 length equals 14 residues. V lost 1 base, J lost 6 bases, and 7 bases stayed unmatched. The CDR3: CSVEVRDRLDGYTF. The CDR3 nucleotides are TGCAGCGTTGAAGTGAGGGACAGGCTGGATGGCTACACCTTC.

The genes are TRBV13 and TRBJ2-7; 8 bases line up with TRBD1. Losses at the gene ends were 5 bases for V and 3 bases for J; bases not matched to a gene: 6. Germline loops: CDR1 PRHDT, CDR2 FYEKMQ (reference sequence). This CDR3 comprises 14 residues. As DNA, the CDR3 is TGTGCCAGCAGCCCCGGACAGGGTGGCTACGAGCAGTACTTC. Amino acids: CASSPGQGGYEQYF.

The V call is TRBV9, the J call TRBJ1-1; TRBD1 agrees at 10 bases. This CDR3 comprises 18 residues. Germline CDR1 and CDR2: SGDLS and YYNGEE. After removal of 0 bases from V and 2 bases from J, the junction contained 10 bases not matched to a gene. The CDR3, as DNA: TGTGCCAGCAGCGTAGCGGGAGGGACAGGGGATGTTAACACTGAAGCTTTCTTT. Amino acid sequence: CASSVAGGTGDVNTEAFF.

V is TRBV19 and J is TRBJ1-6; tentatively, D is TRBD1 (5 bases). The CDR3 has 13 residues. The V gene's germline CDR1 is LNHDA and CDR2 SQIVND (reference sequence). V was trimmed by 3 bases and J by 10 bases, leaving 10 bases between them. CDR3 DNA: TGTGCCAGTAGTATGCAGCCAGGGTCACCCCTCCACTTT. The encoded protein is CASSMQPGSPLHF.

This rearrangement joins TRBV7-8 to TRBJ1-5; maybe TRBD1 (6 bases). V shed 6 bases and J shed 2 bases, with 8 bases lying between them. Germline V gene lookup returns CDR1 SGHVS and CDR2 FQNEAQ. The length of the CDR3 is 13 residues. The CDR3 coding sequence is TGTGCCAGCAGGAACAGGGGCAATCAGCCCCAGCATTTT. It yields the protein CASRNRGNQPQHF.

The chain is built from TRBV7-9 and TRBJ2-5; D gene uncertain. The CDR3 loop spans 12 amino acids. V lost 6 bases, J lost 5 bases, and 10 bases lay in between. Germline lookup yields CDR1 SEHNR and CDR2 FQNEAQ (reference sequence). The CDR3 region is CASSYVGETQYF. The CDR3 nucleotides read TGTGCCAGCAGTTATGTCGGGGAGACCCAGTACTTC. The full variable domain, in which reference TRBV7-9 and TRBJ2-5 provide the parts outside the CDR3, is DTGVSQNPRHKITKRGQNVTFRCDPISEHNRLYWYRQTLGQGPEFLTYFQNEAQLEKSRLLSDRFSAERPKGSFSTLEIQRTEQGDSAMYLCASSYVGETQYFGPGTRLLVL.

The chain has TRBV9 and TRBJ2-7; 11 bases line up with TRBD1. The CDR3 spans 14 residues. In germline, CDR1 is SGDLS, CDR2 YYNGEE. V lost 4 bases to trimming and J lost 5 bases; unmatched junction nucleotides: 5. The CDR3 sequence is CASSSGTGGNEQYF. CDR3 DNA: TGTGCCAGCAGCAGTGGGACAGGGGGGAACGAGCAGTACTTC.